This T cell receptor beta chain was obtained from a study of blood T cell repertoires in COVID-19. About the research overall: Sites in the United States, Italy and Spain provided acute and convalescent COVID-19 samples. From T cells, B-cell-depleted T cells, or PBMCs came the material, which was cDNA or gDNA.

The germline gives CDR1 SQVTM, CDR2 ANQGSEA. CDR3 length: 11 residues. The V end lost 6 bases, the J end lost 6 bases, and 11 bases lay between the germline ends. In the authors' workflow: Reference gene primers were amplified, and this amplification served to estimate nucleated cell counts. Data came from immunoSEQ multiplex PCR; TCRdb stores just in-frame clones and leaves some out. Clone size and the V and J calls come from that table; the DNA yielded D and trimming. This table has around 270,000 clones, around 83% appearing once. This TCR derives from a woman aged 40-49 years who had recovered from COVID-19. Material: peripheral blood. The chain couples TRBV29-1 to TRBJ1-1; maybe TRBD1 (5 bases). The CDR3 nucleotides read TGCAGCGTGGGGGGGGAGGCTGAAGCTTTCTTT. Its translation is CSVGGEAEAFF.